These 23 T cell receptor beta chains came from one sample sequenced in a study of blood T cell repertoires in COVID-19. The method was immunoSEQ multiplex PCR; TCRdb's version includes in-frame clones alone and lacks a portion of them. This sample has approximately 390,000 clones; approximately 87% occur once, and the top ten carry 2.3%. Sequenced sample: peripheral blood. The origin of the receptors is a woman in her sixties with COVID-19, enrolled during active disease.

The CDR3 nucleotides are TGCAGCTACTGGGCCACGGCACCTTACGAGCAGTACTTC. This encodes CSYWATAPYEQYF. The V and J genes are TRBV29-1 and TRBJ2-7; D gene ambiguous. V was pared by 8 bases and J by 4 bases, with 18 bases between. CDR1 and CDR2 from the germline V gene are SQVTM and ANQGSEA. The CDR3 sequence is 13 residues long.

The chain uses TRBV6-5 and TRBJ2-7; D remains ambiguous. Germline loops: CDR1 MNHEY, CDR2 SVGAGI. V was pared by 2 bases and J by 2 bases, with 10 bases between. This CDR3 contains 14 residues. The CDR3 is CASSYASSTYEQYF. In DNA, the CDR3 is TGTGCCAGCAGTTACGCGTCCTCTACCTACGAGCAGTACTTC.

The chain recombines TRBV10-3 with TRBJ2-2; maybe TRBD1 (5 bases). V was cut by 2 bases and J by 5 bases, with 9 bases left in between. Per germline, CDR1 ENHRY and CDR2 SYGVKD. The CDR3 runs to 14 residues. CDR3 coding DNA: TGTGCCATCAGTGAGGTGGCAGGGACCGGGGAGCTGTTTTTT. The encoded protein is CAISEVAGTGELFF.

The rearrangement joins TRBV2 to TRBJ2-2; D gene ambiguous. Per the germline V gene, CDR1 is SNHLY and CDR2 is FYNNEI. The CDR3 length is 14 residues. The V end lost 4 bases, the J end lost 2 bases, and 8 bases lay between the germline ends. The CDR3: CASSVSVNTGELFF. In nucleotides, the CDR3 is TGTGCCAGCAGTGTTTCAGTTAACACCGGGGAGCTGTTTTTT.

The J gene is TRBJ1-2, the V gene TRBV7-9; tentatively, D is TRBD1 (6 bases). The V gene's germline CDR1 is SEHNR and CDR2 FQNEAQ (reference sequence). This CDR3 has 14 amino acids. The V and J ends lost 2 bases and 8 bases respectively, with 15 bases between them. CDR3 DNA: TGTGCCAGCAGCTTATCAGAACAGGGAGGGGGCTACACCTTC. Protein product: CASSLSEQGGGYTF.

The chain joins TRBV2 to TRBJ1-1, with TRBD1 identical over 10 bases. The CDR3 is made up of 15 amino acids. The junction had 2 bases not matched to a gene; V was cut back by 0 bases and J by 4 bases. From germline, CDR1 is SNHLY and CDR2 FYNNEI. The CDR3 protein is CASSEADRGPTEAFF. DNA of the CDR3: TGTGCCAGCAGTGAAGCCGACAGGGGGCCCACTGAAGCTTTCTTT.

The chain carries TRBV29-1 and TRBJ1-1; TRBD1 matches 8 bases. The V segment lost 5 bases and the J segment 0 bases; nucleotides outside the gene matches: 2. The length of the CDR3 is 13 residues. Germline assignment: CDR1 SQVTM and CDR2 ANQGSEA. In DNA form, the CDR3 reads TGCAGCGTTCGGGACAGGATGAACACTGAAGCTTTCTTT. The encoded protein is CSVRDRMNTEAFF. Full variable domain (outside the CDR3, taken from reference TRBV29-1 and TRBJ1-1): SAVISQKPSRDICQRGTSLTIQCQVDSQVTMMFWYRQQPGQSLTLIATANQGSEATYESGFVIDKFPISRPNLTFSTLTVSNMSPEDSSIYLCSVRDRMNTEAFFGQGTRLTVV.

V is TRBV19 and J is TRBJ1-2; 8 bases agree with TRBD1. Trimming removed 7 bases from V and 3 bases from J; junction bases left unmatched: 7. The CDR3 is 14 amino acids. Germline CDR1 is LNHDA and CDR2 is SQIVND (reference sequence). The CDR3 region has the DNA TGTGCCAGTACCCCCAGGGGGCATTACTATGGCTACACCTTC. It codes for CASTPRGHYYGYTF. The variable domain in full, completed from reference TRBV19 and TRBJ1-2, reads DGGITQSPKYLFRKEGQNVTLSCEQNLNHDAMYWYRQDPGQGLRLIYYSQIVNDFQKGDIAEGYSVSREKKESFPLTVTSAQKNPTAFYLCASTPRGHYYGYTFGSGTRLTVV.

The V call is TRBV5-4, the J call TRBJ2-4, with TRBD2 matching over 13 bases. Germline CDR1 reads SGHNT; CDR2 reads YYREEE (reference sequence). J gave up 5 bases and V 5 bases, and 4 bases lay outside the gene matches. The CDR3 loop spans 15 amino acids. The CDR3 bases are TGTGCCAGCAGACGGACTAGCGGGGGCGAAAACATTCAGTACTTC. Its translation: CASRRTSGGENIQYF.

V is TRBV11-3 and J is TRBJ2-1; 8 bases fit TRBD1. The trim removed 4 bases at V and 2 bases at J, leaving 4 bases unmatched. The CDR3 is 15 amino acids. The V gene's germline CDR1 is SGHNT and CDR2 YENEEA. Written as DNA, the CDR3 is TGTGCCAGCAGCTGGACAGGGAACCCCTACAATGAGCAGTTCTTC. Amino acids: CASSWTGNPYNEQFF. Looking up the rest from reference TRBV11-3 and TRBJ2-1 gives the full variable domain: EAGVVQSPRYKIIEKKQPVAFWCNPISGHNTLYWYLQNLGQGPELLIRYENEEAVDDSQLPKDRFSAERLKGVDSTLKIQPAELGDSAVYLCASSWTGNPYNEQFFGPGTRLTVL.

The chain carries TRBV5-1 and TRBJ2-2, with a possible D match to TRBD2 (6 bases). This CDR3 has 15 amino acids. Germline V gives CDR1 SGHRS, CDR2 YFSETQ. V lost 0 bases to trimming and J lost 7 bases, with 13 bases between them. CDR3 nucleotide sequence: TGCGCCAGCAGCTTGGAAGGGACTTACGGCGGGGAGCTGTTTTTT. Translating gives CASSLEGTYGGELFF.

The chain employs TRBV6-5 and TRBJ1-3; D remains unclear. Trimming shortened V by 0 bases and J by 1 base, and 10 bases separated the two germline ends. The CDR3 sequence is 16 residues long. The germline V gene encodes CDR1 MNHEY and CDR2 SVGAGI. The CDR3 sequence: CASSYSSGGSGNTIYF. CDR3 DNA: TGTGCCAGCAGTTACTCGTCAGGAGGGTCTGGAAACACCATATATTTT.

The chain uses TRBV5-1 and TRBJ2-7; TRBD2 agrees at 10 bases. J lost 8 bases, V lost 3 bases, and 11 bases had no gene match. Germline loops: CDR1 SGHRS, CDR2 YFSETQ. The length of the CDR3 is 15 residues. Here the CDR3 reads CASSSEGTSVRQQYF. As DNA, the CDR3 is TGCGCCAGCAGCTCGGAGGGGACTAGCGTAAGACAGCAGTACTTC.

A single count supports this clone. V usage is TRBV10-1 and J usage is TRBJ2-2, with 13 positions matching TRBD2. The CDR3 sequence is 16 residues long. CDR1 is WNHNN and CDR2 is SYGVQD in the germline V gene (reference sequence). The ends lost 4 bases at V and 7 bases at J; junction bases unmatched: 6. The CDR3 loop reads CASSGELAGGIGELFF. The CDR3 nucleotides read TGCGCCAGCAGTGGAGAACTAGCGGGAGGGATCGGGGAGCTGTTTTTT.

V usage is TRBV10-3 and J usage is TRBJ1-1; TRBD1 is a possible D gene (6 bases). The CDR3 totals 13 residues. Germline CDR1 is ENHRY and CDR2 is SYGVKD. Between the trimmed V and J ends, which lost 6 bases and 8 bases, there was a span of 16 bases. The CDR3 spells CAIRTGDAPEAFF. The CDR3 DNA reads as TGTGCCATCAGGACAGGCGACGCACCAGAAGCTTTCTTT.

This chain joins TRBV5-6 and TRBJ1-6, with D perhaps TRBD1 (6 bases). V shed 1 base and J shed 0 bases, with 11 bases lying between them. The CDR3 has 17 residues. Germline V CDR1 and CDR2: SGHDT, YYEEEE. The DNA for the CDR3 is TGTGCCAGCAGCTTGAGGGGGTCGGGCTCCTATAATTCACCCCTCCACTTT. Residues: CASSLRGSGSYNSPLHF.

This clone was seen a few times. This chain uses TRBV2 with TRBJ1-1; D gene unclear. V lost 5 bases to trimming and J lost 1 base, with 8 bases between them. This CDR3 is built from 13 residues. CDR1 and CDR2 from the germline V gene are SNHLY and FYNNEI. The CDR3, as DNA: TGTGCCAGCAGTCGGGGAACGAACACTGAAGCTTTCTTT. This encodes CASSRGTNTEAFF.

The V call is TRBV5-1, the J call TRBJ2-1; tentative D call: TRBD2 (6 bases). The CDR3 has 15 residues. V lost 4 bases to trimming and J lost 0 bases, with 11 bases between them. Germline values: CDR1 SGHRS, CDR2 YFSETQ. The CDR3: CASSPRGSSYNEQFF. The CDR3 DNA reads as TGCGCCAGCAGCCCCCGGGGGAGCTCCTACAATGAGCAGTTCTTC.

V is TRBV5-1 and J is TRBJ1-3, with TRBD1 matching over 10 bases. V shed 3 bases, J shed 1 base, and the junction held 7 bases outside the gene matches. This CDR3 has 17 residues. CDR1 is SGHRS, CDR2 YFSETQ, per germline. Written as DNA, the CDR3 is TGCGCCAGCAGCTCCATGGGACAGGGGTCTTCTGGAAACACCATATATTTT. Its translation is CASSSMGQGSSGNTIYF.

This clone was recorded once. The CDR3 loop is CASSIGLAGSTYEQYF. The CDR3 region has the DNA TGTGCCAGCAGCATAGGACTAGCGGGGTCAACCTACGAGCAGTACTTC. The chain employs TRBV7-9 and TRBJ2-7; 12 nucleotides agree with TRBD2. Looked up from germline, CDR1 is SEHNR and CDR2 is FQNEAQ (reference sequence). The CDR3 covers 16 residues. The trim removed 5 bases at V and 2 bases at J, leaving 7 bases unmatched.

The chain joins TRBV18 to TRBJ2-2, with D possibly being TRBD2 (6 bases). From germline, CDR1 is KGHSH and CDR2 LQKENI. This CDR3 region has 16 residues. V was pared by 0 bases and J by 4 bases, with 12 bases between. CDR3 in amino acids: CASSPPMGLSTGELFF. CDR3 nucleotides: TGTGCCAGCTCACCACCAATGGGACTTTCCACCGGGGAGCTGTTTTTT.

The V and J genes are TRBV5-1 and TRBJ1-3; 7 bases are a match to TRBD1. This CDR3 region has 13 residues. V trimming: 0 bases; J trimming: 8 bases; junction bases outside the gene matches: 2. Germline CDR1 reads SGHRS; CDR2 reads YFSETQ. Here the CDR3 reads CASSLGGGDTIYF. As DNA, the CDR3 is TGCGCCAGCAGCTTGGGAGGGGGCGACACCATATATTTT.

This chain joins TRBV6-5 and TRBJ1-1; D might be TRBD1 (5 bases). Germline assignment: CDR1 MNHEY and CDR2 SVGAGI. V shed 7 bases and J shed 1 base, with 16 bases lying between them. This CDR3 is 15 amino acids long. CDR3 residues: CASMFPRGTNTEAFF. The CDR3 DNA is TGTGCCAGCATGTTCCCAAGGGGAACGAACACTGAAGCTTTCTTT.